Sequencing of this TCR beta chain was carried out in a study of response to subunit inactivated influenza vaccine. Findings of the study overall: Each seasonal flu vaccination may recruit only limited new T cells, authors suggested.

A single record per CDR3 protein comes from TCRdb applying MiXCR to the RT-PCR reads. The sample lists about 800,000 distinct CDR3 sequences, 21% seen once, with about 9.4% in the top ten. There are 14 residues in the CDR3. The V gene lost 4 bases and the J gene lost 1 base, with 10 bases spanning the gap. Germline V lookup: CDR1 LGHNA, CDR2 YSLEER. This clonotype was seen a handful of times. Its antigen is not known. Sequencing was performed on PBMCs from blood, taken around 5 days after vaccination. This sequence was found in a man aged 45-60 years who received an inactivated influenza vaccine. The chain has TRBV4-3 and TRBJ1-1, with no clear D. Here the CDR3 DNA reads TGCGCCAGCAGCCTTAGAGGCCCGAACACTGAAGCTTTCTTT. Translated: CASSLRGPNTEAFF.